This TCR beta chain was found in a study of monozygotic twins with inflammatory bowel disease (dated by TCRdb to about 2019). With respect to the entire study: A total of approximately 30 monozygotic twin pairs were included in the full study, comprising nine German pairs (four IBD-concordant, five IBD-discordant) and 19 IBD-discordant Danish pairs. The search for disease-associated traits relied mainly on comparing IBD patients with their genetically identical healthy co-twins within discordant pairs. Each individual had, on average, about 151 000 unique TCRalpha sequences and 181 000 unique TCRbeta sequences available for analysis. Paper-wide results and their limitations: The analysis was unable to tell different T cell subtypes apart. Compared with healthy twins, IBD patients had fewer clonotypes in common with other individuals, a difference most pronounced in patients showing signs of disease activity. Because patients received different immunosuppressive treatments, the repertoires may have picked up extra background noise and variability between individuals. Concordant and discordant twins showed no difference in repertoire similarity, possibly because of limited statistical power. The results gave no support for a single strong signal or clonotype linked to IBD. TCRbeta repertoire diversity, by inverse Simpson index, was decreased in IBD patients compared with their healthy co-twins.

On this clonotype itself: Its binding antigen is unknown.

Libraries were constructed by 5' RACE. Each TCR library was prepared from around 3.5 ug of total RNA. For each sample, cDNA synthesis with SMARTScribe reverse transcriptase was split into eight separate reactions. During cDNA synthesis, unique molecular identifiers containing a 6-nucleotide sample barcode were introduced by template switching. Two nested PCRs of about 16 and 10 cycles amplified the TCRalpha and TCRbeta cDNA, and bead purification followed each PCR. Before amplification, the cDNA was both treated with uracil DNA-glycosylase and purified with the QIAquick PCR purification kit. In the second PCR, Illumina TruSeq-compatible adapters and sample-specific barcodes were added. TapeStation and Qubit were used to check library quality and concentration, and about 4.5 ng of each library was pooled. The pooled libraries were sequenced with 2 x 100 bp reads and custom sequencing primers on an Illumina HiSeq2500 single-index Rapid Run. The study's processing was this. MiGEC version 1.2.6 was used for UMI-based consensus assembly, which corrected PCR and sequencing errors. MiXCR version 2.1.1 was used for V(D)J alignment, clonotype assembly and CDR3 extraction. To normalise gene usage, clonotype sharing and MAIT/NKT TCR abundance, the analysis used the top 1000, 10 000 and 20 000 clonotypes per sample. Diversity was computed as the inverse Simpson index with the vegan R package after downsampling to 27 000 UMIs. Paired Mann-Whitney U tests were applied to discordant twin pairs, and Benjamini-Hochberg correction was used for multiple testing. Each entry corresponds to one CDR3 protein sequence from reads that TCRdb reprocessed, and DNA is not given. The V and J calls were not made by the authors but by TCRdb's processing. The sample table holds some 160,000 distinct CDR3 sequences. The ten largest clones take up approximately 7% of the sample.

From each donor, an approximately 2.5 ml peripheral blood sample was collected into PAXgene tubes and stored at -80 degrees C. Total RNA was isolated from whole blood with the PAXgene blood miRNA kit on an automated QIAcube, without T cell sorting. Peripheral blood from monozygotic twin pairs concordant or discordant for inflammatory bowel disease was subjected to deep TCRalpha and TCRbeta repertoire profiling with unique molecular barcoding. Smoking habits were recorded for all twin pairs, and each individual was classified as a current, former or never smoker. CDR1 and CDR2 are read off the germline V gene (reference sequence) as DFQATT and SNEGSKA. There are 15 amino acids in the CDR3, from cysteine to phenylalanine inclusive. The protein alone is recorded here.

The specimen sequenced was blood. Rearrangement joined TRBV20-1 to TRBJ1-2; TCRdb calls TRBD1, which cannot be checked without DNA. The receptor was isolated from a human donor with ulcerative colitis or Crohn's disease, or a healthy co-twin of an affected twin (not recorded which). The CDR3 reads CSARVPRGRGYGYTF.